Shown below are 4 T cell receptor beta chains from a single sample sequenced in a study of T cell responses to AZD1222 COVID-19 vaccine. TCRdb's copy holds only in-frame clones and misses some; the assay was immunoSEQ multiplex PCR. The table has some 130,000 clones, over 85% seen once. Here the sequenced sample was peripheral blood, taken on day 0 of AZD1222 vaccination. Receptor source: an adult in good health.

In the case of this clone: Different DNA sequences within this sample yield the same CDR3. The rearrangement uses TRBV19 and TRBJ1-5, with D uncertain. The CDR3 is 13 residues long. V lost 2 bases, J lost 2 bases, and 4 bases lay in between. CDR1 and CDR2 (germline): LNHDA, SQIVND (reference sequence). The CDR3 nucleotides are TGTGCCAGTAGTATAAGTGGCAATCAGCCCCAGCATTTT. Translated, it gives CASSISGNQPQHF.

V gene TRBV4-3 combines with J gene TRBJ1-1, with D perhaps matching TRBD1 (5 bases). There are 15 residues in the CDR3. Germline CDR1 reads LGHNA; CDR2 reads YSLEER. V was shortened by 0 bases and J by 5 bases, with 13 bases between the two germline ends. In DNA, the CDR3 is TGCGCCAGCAGCCAAGATGGTCAGGGATCTACTGAAGCTTTCTTT. It specifies CASSQDGQGSTEAFF.

The chain employs TRBV5-1 and TRBJ2-1; 11 bases fit TRBD2. The germline gives CDR1 SGHRS, CDR2 YFSETQ. The length of the CDR3 is 15 residues. The ends lost 4 bases at V and 7 bases at J; junction bases unmatched: 7. The CDR3 is CASSALAGVGNEQFF. CDR3 DNA: TGCGCCAGCAGCGCACTAGCGGGAGTGGGAAATGAGCAGTTCTTC.

The chain recombines TRBV6-1 with TRBJ1-5; D gene ambiguous. The V end lost 0 bases, the J end lost 6 bases, and 15 bases lay between the germline ends. CDR1 is MNHNS and CDR2 is SASEGT in the germline V gene. The CDR3 spans 16 residues. CDR3 in DNA: TGTGCCAGCAGTGAAGCGAATCGGCAGTTGGGTCAGCCCCAGCATTTT. It is translated as CASSEANRQLGQPQHF.